Sequencing of this T cell receptor (beta chain) was carried out in a study of T-cell reconstitution after alpha-beta-depleted transplantation in children. This clonotype was counted many times. Antigen: not known. As it was prepared, the TCRbeta library received unique molecular identifiers. TCRdb re-analysed the PCR reads in MiXCR, keeping a single row per CDR3 protein. Among about 170,000 distinct CDR3 sequences, approximately 10% were seen once, and the ten largest hold around 13%. General study findings and limits: Approximately two months post-transplant, alpha-beta T cells reportedly originated from several hundred expanded graft clones.

The CDR3 is 14 residues long. CDR1 is MNHEY and CDR2 is SMNVEV in the germline V gene (reference sequence). V was shortened by 8 bases and J by 6 bases, with 20 bases between the two germline ends. Specimen: PBMCs, collected before TCRalphabeta/CD19-depleted stem cell transplant. The chain carries TRBV27 and TRBJ2-7; D call uncertain. This sequence was found in a boy aged 2 to 10 with acute myeloid leukemia, due to receive a stem cell transplant. CDR3 nucleotide sequence: TGTGCCAGCGAGCCCCGGATGAGACGCTGCGAGCAGTACTTC. Translated, it gives CASEPRMRRCEQYF.